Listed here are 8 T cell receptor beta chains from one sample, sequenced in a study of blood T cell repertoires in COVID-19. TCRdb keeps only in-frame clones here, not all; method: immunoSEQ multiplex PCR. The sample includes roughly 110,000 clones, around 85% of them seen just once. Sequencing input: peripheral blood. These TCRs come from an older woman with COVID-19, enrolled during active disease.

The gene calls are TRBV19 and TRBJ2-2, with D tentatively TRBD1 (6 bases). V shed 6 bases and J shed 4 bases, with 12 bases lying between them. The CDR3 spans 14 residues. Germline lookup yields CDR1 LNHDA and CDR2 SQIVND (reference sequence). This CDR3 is CASRQGLRTGELFF. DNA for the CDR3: TGTGCCAGTAGACAGGGCTTGCGCACCGGGGAGCTGTTTTTT.

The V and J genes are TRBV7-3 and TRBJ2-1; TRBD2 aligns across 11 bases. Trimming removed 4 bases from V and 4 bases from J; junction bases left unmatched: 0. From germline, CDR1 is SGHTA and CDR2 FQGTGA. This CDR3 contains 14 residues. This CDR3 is CASSSSGGYNEQFF. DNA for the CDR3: TGTGCCAGCAGCTCTAGCGGGGGGTACAATGAGCAGTTCTTC.

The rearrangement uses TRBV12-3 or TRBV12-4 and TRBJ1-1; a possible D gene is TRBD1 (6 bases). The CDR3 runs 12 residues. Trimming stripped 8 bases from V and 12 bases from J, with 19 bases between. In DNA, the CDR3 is TGTGCCAGCCAAACGATCGGGGGGGCGACTTTCTTT. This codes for CASQTIGGATFF.

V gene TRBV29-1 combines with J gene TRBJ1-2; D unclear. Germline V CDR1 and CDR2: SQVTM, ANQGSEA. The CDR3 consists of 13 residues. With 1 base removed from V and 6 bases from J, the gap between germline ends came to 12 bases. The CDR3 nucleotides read TGCAGCGTTGAAGTATCCCGAGGCGATGGCTACACCTTC. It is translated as CSVEVSRGDGYTF.

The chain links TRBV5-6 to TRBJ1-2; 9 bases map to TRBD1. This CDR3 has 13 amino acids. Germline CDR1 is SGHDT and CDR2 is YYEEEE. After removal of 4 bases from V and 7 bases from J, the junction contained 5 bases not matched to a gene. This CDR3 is CASSPRTGVGYTF. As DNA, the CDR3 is TGTGCCAGCAGCCCTAGGACAGGGGTTGGCTACACCTTC. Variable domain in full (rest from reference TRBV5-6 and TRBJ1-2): DAGVTQSPTHLIKTRGQQVTLRCSPKSGHDTVSWYQQALGQGPQFIFQYYEEEERQRGNFPDRFSGHQFPNYSSELNVNALLLGDSALYLCASSPRTGVGYTFGSGTRLTVV.

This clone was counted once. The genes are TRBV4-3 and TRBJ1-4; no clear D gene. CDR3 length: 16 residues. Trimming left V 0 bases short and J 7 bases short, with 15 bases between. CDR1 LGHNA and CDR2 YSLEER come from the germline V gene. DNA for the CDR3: TGCGCCAGCAGCCAAGATACCGGGGAAGGGAGTGAAAAACTGTTTTTT. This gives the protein CASSQDTGEGSEKLFF.

The DNA of the CDR3 is TGTGCCAGCAGCAGAACCCTCGAGGATTCGGAAAAACTGTTTTTT. As protein: CASSRTLEDSEKLFF. V and J are TRBV7-8 and TRBJ1-4; D uncertain. Germline CDR1 and CDR2: SGHVS and FQNEAQ. The CDR3 spans 15 residues. V was pared by 5 bases and J by 8 bases, with 18 bases between.

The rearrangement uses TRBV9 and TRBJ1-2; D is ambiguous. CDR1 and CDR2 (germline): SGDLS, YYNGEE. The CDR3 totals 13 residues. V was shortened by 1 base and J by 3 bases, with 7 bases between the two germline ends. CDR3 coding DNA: TGTGCCAGCAGCGTATGGCCCCACTATGGCTACACCTTC. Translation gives CASSVWPHYGYTF. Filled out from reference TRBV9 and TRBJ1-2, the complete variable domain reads DSGVTQTPKHLITATGQRVTLRCSPRSGDLSVYWYQQSLDQGLQFLIQYYNGEERAKGNILERFSAQQFPDLHSELNLSSLELGDSALYFCASSVWPHYGYTFGSGTRLTVV.